Listed below are T cell receptor beta chains from one sample, sequenced in a study of blood T cell repertoires in COVID-19. Assay: immunoSEQ multiplex PCR; the TCRdb copy retains only in-frame clones and omits some. Of 150,000 to 200,000 clones in the sample, 88% are singletons; the top ten hold 4% to 5%. The source material was peripheral blood. Receptors originate from a human donor in a cohort sampled during active COVID-19. CDR3s include the opening cysteine and the closing phenylalanine or tryptophan. Fields, in order: J gene, clone size, V gene, D gene, CDR3 protein, CDR3 DNA. A D gene is named only where the DNA matches it firmly. Not all rows give a size; the values are once, few, many and, for expanded clones, a class.

j_call: TRBJ1-4; clone_size: .; v_call: TRBV15; d_call: TRBD1; cdr3_aa: CATSTRGTGARNEKLFF; cdr3_nt: TGTGCCACCAGCACGAGAGGGACAGGGGCACGTAATGAAAAACTGTTTTTT
j_call: TRBJ2-2; clone_size: .; v_call: TRBV6-5; d_call: TRBD1; cdr3_aa: CASSYWTGGATGELFF; cdr3_nt: TGTGCCAGCAGTTACTGGACAGGGGGCGCAACCGGGGAGCTGTTTTTT
j_call: TRBJ1-2; clone_size: few; v_call: TRBV30; d_call: TRBD1; cdr3_aa: CAWSATGTGVGGYTF; cdr3_nt: TGTGCCTGGAGCGCCACCGGGACAGGGGTAGGAGGCTACACCTTC
j_call: TRBJ1-1; clone_size: .; v_call: TRBV6-2/TRBV6-3; d_call: TRBD1; cdr3_aa: CASSPGTAYLNTEAFF; cdr3_nt: TGTGCCAGCAGCCCCGGGACAGCTTACTTGAACACTGAAGCTTTCTTT
j_call: TRBJ2-5; clone_size: .; v_call: TRBV4-3; d_call: .; cdr3_aa: CASSQGIGETQYF; cdr3_nt: TGCGCCAGCAGCCAAGGAATCGGGGAGACCCAGTACTTC
j_call: TRBJ2-3; clone_size: .; v_call: TRBV5-1; d_call: .; cdr3_aa: CASSPEGGLSTDTQYF; cdr3_nt: TGCGCCAGCAGCCCGGAAGGTGGGCTATCCACAGATACGCAGTATTTT
j_call: TRBJ1-5; clone_size: .; v_call: TRBV24-1; d_call: .; cdr3_aa: CATSESGVNQPQHF; cdr3_nt: TGTGCCACCAGTGAGTCAGGGGTCAATCAGCCCCAGCATTTT
j_call: TRBJ2-5; clone_size: few; v_call: TRBV5-6; d_call: TRBD1; cdr3_aa: CASRRDRVGTQYF; cdr3_nt: TGTGCCAGCAGGCGAGACAGGGTTGGGACCCAGTACTTC
j_call: TRBJ2-1; clone_size: once; v_call: TRBV28; d_call: TRBD2; cdr3_aa: CASSPPGLVLSYNEQFF; cdr3_nt: TGTGCCAGCAGTCCTCCGGGACTAGTTCTATCCTACAATGAGCAGTTCTTC
j_call: TRBJ1-1; clone_size: .; v_call: TRBV5-5; d_call: TRBD1; cdr3_aa: CASSRQGDTEAFF; cdr3_nt: TGTGCCAGCAGCCGACAGGGGGACACTGAAGCTTTCTTT
j_call: TRBJ2-1; clone_size: .; v_call: TRBV30; d_call: TRBD2; cdr3_aa: CAWTLPGTRGNEQFF; cdr3_nt: TGTGCCTGGACCCTCCCCGGGACTAGAGGCAATGAGCAGTTCTTC
j_call: TRBJ1-2; clone_size: few; v_call: TRBV14; d_call: TRBD1; cdr3_aa: CASSRQGKYGYTF; cdr3_nt: TGTGCCAGCAGCCGACAGGGGAAGTATGGCTACACCTTC
j_call: TRBJ2-3; clone_size: .; v_call: TRBV27; d_call: TRBD1; cdr3_aa: CASSLGQGRGTDTQYF; cdr3_nt: TGTGCCAGCAGTTTGGGACAGGGACGGGGCACAGATACGCAGTATTTT
j_call: TRBJ2-2; clone_size: .; v_call: TRBV19; d_call: .; cdr3_aa: CASTYPGPGELFF; cdr3_nt: TGTGCCAGTACTTACCCAGGGCCCGGGGAGCTGTTTTTT
j_call: TRBJ2-7; clone_size: .; v_call: TRBV7-8; d_call: .; cdr3_aa: CASSPVGGAYYEQYF; cdr3_nt: TGTGCCAGCAGCCCAGTGGGGGGGGCCTACTACGAGCAGTACTTC
j_call: TRBJ2-1; clone_size: .; v_call: TRBV5-6; d_call: .; cdr3_aa: CASSLGRGLYNEQFF; cdr3_nt: TGTGCCAGCAGCTTGGGGAGGGGGCTCTACAATGAGCAGTTCTTC
j_call: TRBJ2-2; clone_size: .; v_call: TRBV6-6; d_call: TRBD2; cdr3_aa: CASSGAGGGTGELFF; cdr3_nt: TGTGCCAGCAGCGGGGCGGGAGGCGGTACCGGGGAGCTGTTTTTT
j_call: TRBJ2-3; clone_size: once; v_call: TRBV7-2; d_call: TRBD2; cdr3_aa: CASSFDLAGSDTQYF; cdr3_nt: TGTGCCAGCAGCTTCGATTTAGCGGGATCGGATACGCAGTATTTT
j_call: TRBJ1-1; clone_size: .; v_call: TRBV5-4; d_call: .; cdr3_aa: CASSLVRGDTEAFF; cdr3_nt: TGTGCCAGCAGCTTGGTACGGGGGGACACTGAAGCTTTCTTT
j_call: TRBJ2-3; clone_size: .; v_call: TRBV24-1; d_call: TRBD2; cdr3_aa: CATSGPPGLAGGPGKVDTQYF; cdr3_nt: TGTGCCACCAGTGGCCCGCCGGGACTAGCGGGAGGGCCTGGGAAGGTAGATACGCAGTATTTT
j_call: TRBJ2-5; clone_size: .; v_call: TRBV13; d_call: TRBD2; cdr3_aa: CASSSTSGGGQETQYF; cdr3_nt: TGTGCCAGCAGCTCGACTAGCGGGGGGGGCCAAGAGACCCAGTACTTC
j_call: TRBJ1-4; clone_size: .; v_call: TRBV5-1; d_call: TRBD1; cdr3_aa: CASSLYFPPPGGMEKLFF; cdr3_nt: TGCGCCAGCAGCTTGTATTTCCCTCCCCCAGGGGGGATGGAAAAACTGTTTTTT